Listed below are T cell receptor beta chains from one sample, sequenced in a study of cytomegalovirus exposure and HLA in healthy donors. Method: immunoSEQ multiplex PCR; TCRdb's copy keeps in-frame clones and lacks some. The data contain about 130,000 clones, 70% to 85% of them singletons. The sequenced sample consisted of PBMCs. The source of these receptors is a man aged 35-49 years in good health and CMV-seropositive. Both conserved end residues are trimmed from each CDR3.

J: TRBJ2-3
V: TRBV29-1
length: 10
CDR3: SVGDSSHTQY

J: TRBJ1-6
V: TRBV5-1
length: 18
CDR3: ASSLVTRVGSWGSNSPLH

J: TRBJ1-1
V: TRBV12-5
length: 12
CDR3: ASVKGEMNTEAF

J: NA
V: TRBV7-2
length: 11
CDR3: ASSLLWGREQY

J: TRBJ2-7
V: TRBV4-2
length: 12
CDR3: ASSQEPQRSEQY

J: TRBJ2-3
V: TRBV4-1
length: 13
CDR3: ASRKLEGARDTQY

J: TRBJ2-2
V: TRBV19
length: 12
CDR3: ASRTDWEGGELF

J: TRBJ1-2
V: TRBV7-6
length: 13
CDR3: AGSPRSLSNYGYT

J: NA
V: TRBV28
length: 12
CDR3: ASSLPAASYEQY

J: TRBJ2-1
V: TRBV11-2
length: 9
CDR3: ASSPMNEQF

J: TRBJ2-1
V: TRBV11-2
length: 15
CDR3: ASSLIPGTRAQEEQF

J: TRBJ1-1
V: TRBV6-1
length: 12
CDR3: ASSPGQLNTEAF

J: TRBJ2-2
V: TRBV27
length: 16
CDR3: ASSPTTSGGRNTGELF

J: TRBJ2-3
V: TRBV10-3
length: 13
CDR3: AIREPGQRPDTQY

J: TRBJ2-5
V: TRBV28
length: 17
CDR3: ASSSTDPALAGIQETQY

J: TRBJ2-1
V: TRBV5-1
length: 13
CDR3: ASNLLAGGYNEQF

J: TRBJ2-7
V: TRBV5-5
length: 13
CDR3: ASSLSAGRSYEQY